The text below deals with one T cell receptor beta chain. The record originates from a study of T-cell reconstitution after alpha-beta-depleted transplantation in children. Molecular barcoding with unique molecular identifiers was used for the TCRbeta library. TCRdb re-analysed the PCR reads in MiXCR, keeping a single row per CDR3 protein. The sample lists 150,000 to 250,000 distinct CDR3 sequences, about 14% occurring once. The V segment lost 4 bases and the J segment 5 bases; nucleotides outside the gene matches: 3. The CDR3 loop spans 13 amino acids. Germline V lookup: CDR1 SQVTM, CDR2 ANQGSEA. V is TRBV29-1 and J is TRBJ2-7; 12 nucleotides match TRBD1. The specimen was PBMCs from the stem cell graft donor, collected from the stem cell graft. This TCR was sampled from a human donor who donated a stem cell graft to a child with acute lymphoblastic leukemia. As DNA, the CDR3 is TGCAGCGTTGTAGGGACAGGGGGCCACGAGCAGTACTTC. Protein sequence: CSVVGTGGHEQYF.